One sample yielded the 20 T cell receptor beta chains listed below, sequenced in a study of beta chain features in type 1 diabetes. Study outcomes and limitations: There was a moderate but significant shortening of TCRB CDR3s in all four CD4+ subsets of Type 1 diabetes patients.

Their target antigens are unknown. The whole isolated RNA underwent reverse transcription, so sequencing captured expressed TCRB transcripts. Assay used: immunoSEQ multiplex PCR; TCRdb lists only in-frame clones, some missing. The sample records 640,000 or so clones, roughly 12% being singletons. The sample taken for sequencing was naive CD4+ T cells from blood. The origin of the receptors is a man between 18 and 29 years old with type 1 diabetes.

This clone was observed a handful of times. This chain links TRBV7-9 with TRBJ1-2; no reliable D call. The CDR3 is 11 amino acids. V lost 7 bases to trimming and J lost 3 bases, with 6 bases between them. Germline CDR1 is SEHNR and CDR2 is FQNEAQ (reference sequence). The CDR3 loop is CASTPDYGYTF. Here the CDR3 DNA reads TGTGCCAGCACCCCAGACTATGGCTACACCTTC.

J is TRBJ1-3 and V is TRBV9; possibly TRBD1 for D (5 bases). V was cut by 2 bases and J by 6 bases, with 15 bases left in between. There are 15 residues in the CDR3. From germline, CDR1 is SGDLS and CDR2 YYNGEE. CDR3 sequence reads: CASSVEGQVINTIYF. The DNA of the CDR3 is TGTGCCAGCAGCGTTGAGGGGCAGGTTATAAACACCATATATTTT.

The rearrangement uses TRBV6-5 and TRBJ1-4; tentatively, D is TRBD1 (5 bases). Trimming removed 2 bases at V and 0 bases at J, with 7 bases between. The length of the CDR3 is 15 residues. In germline, CDR1 is MNHEY, CDR2 SVGAGI. The CDR3 sequence: CASSYATATNEKLFF. CDR3 coding DNA: TGTGCCAGCAGTTACGCGACAGCAACTAATGAAAAACTGTTTTTT.

This clone was counted only a few times. V and J are TRBV7-9 and TRBJ2-2; D possibly corresponds to TRBD2 (5 bases). From germline, CDR1 is SEHNR and CDR2 FQNEAQ (reference sequence). CDR3 length: 13 amino acids. The V end lost 3 bases, the J end lost 7 bases, and 9 bases lay between the germline ends. This CDR3 reads CASSFGAGGELFF. The CDR3 DNA follows: TGTGCCAGCAGCTTCGGCGCGGGCGGGGAGCTGTTTTTT.

The chain combines TRBV28 with TRBJ2-7, with 9 bases fitting TRBD1. Germline V CDR1 and CDR2: MDHEN, SYDVKM. The CDR3 runs 15 residues. Trimming at V came to 2 bases and at J to 3 bases, leaving 5 bases not matched to a gene. The CDR3 protein is CASSLGLDRGYEQYF. In DNA form, the CDR3 reads TGTGCCAGCAGTTTAGGGTTGGACAGGGGCTACGAGCAGTACTTC.

The chain joins TRBV29-1 to TRBJ1-1; no firm D call. V was pared by 4 bases and J by 2 bases, with 11 bases between. CDR1 is SQVTM and CDR2 is ANQGSEA in the germline V gene. The CDR3 totals 13 residues. CDR3 coding DNA: TGCAGCGTTGGTGCAGACAAAAACACTGAAGCTTTCTTT. Its protein product is CSVGADKNTEAFF.

V is TRBV30 and J is TRBJ1-4, with 8 bases aligning to TRBD1. V trimming: 5 bases; J trimming: 4 bases; junction bases outside the gene matches: 6. Germline V gene lookup returns CDR1 GTSNPN and CDR2 SVGIG (reference sequence). The CDR3 sequence is 14 residues long. CDR3 protein: CAWATGQDNEKLFF. The CDR3 region has the DNA TGTGCCTGGGCGACGGGACAGGATAATGAAAAACTGTTTTTT. The variable domain in full, with the rest retrieved from reference TRBV30 and TRBJ1-4, is SQTIHQWPATLVQPVGSPLSLECTVEGTSNPNLYWYRQAAGRGLQLLFYSVGIGQISSEVPQNLSASRPQDRQFILSSKKLLLSDSGFYLCAWATGQDNEKLFFGSGTQLSVL.

This clone was seen more than once but under ten times. The V and J genes are TRBV6-1 and TRBJ1-1, with 9 bases fitting TRBD1. Trimming removed 1 base from V and 1 base from J; junction bases left unmatched: 1. Germline CDR1 MNHNS, CDR2 SASEGT. The CDR3 spans 15 residues. In DNA form, the CDR3 reads TGTGCCAGCAGTGAAGTGACAGGGGGGAACACTGAAGCTTTCTTT. It codes for CASSEVTGGNTEAFF.

This clone was counted a few times. This sequence joins TRBV6-5 and TRBJ1-5; D perhaps matches TRBD1 (5 bases). With 5 bases removed from V and 10 bases from J, the gap between germline ends came to 12 bases. Germline CDR1 and CDR2: MNHEY and SVGAGI. CDR3 length: 12 amino acids. The chain's CDR3 is CASSETEVPQHF. CDR3 sequence (DNA): TGTGCCAGCAGTGAGACAGAGGTCCCCCAGCATTTT.

This chain links TRBV15 with TRBJ1-1, with unresolved D. This CDR3 comprises 13 residues. The germline V gene encodes CDR1 LNHNV and CDR2 YYDKDF (reference sequence). Trimming removed 0 bases from V and 7 bases from J, with 9 bases in between. CDR3 in amino acids: CATSRDRADEAFF. For the CDR3, the DNA is TGTGCCACCAGCAGAGATCGGGCAGATGAAGCTTTCTTT.

The genes are TRBV7-9 and TRBJ2-7; 8 nucleotides line up with TRBD1. CDR1 and CDR2 from the germline V gene are SEHNR and FQNEAQ (reference sequence). This CDR3 is 16 amino acids long. V gave up 1 base and J gave up 3 bases; unmatched junction bases: 8. The CDR3 reads CASSLVQGAPFYEQYF. Here the CDR3 DNA reads TGTGCCAGCAGCTTAGTCCAGGGGGCTCCCTTCTACGAGCAGTACTTC.

The chain employs TRBV7-2 and TRBJ2-7, with 9 nucleotides matching TRBD1. Trimming at V came to 0 bases and at J to 1 base, leaving 1 base not matched to a gene. CDR3 length equals 15 residues. From germline, CDR1 is SGHTA and CDR2 FQGNSA. CDR3 protein: CASSLATGGSYEQYF. The CDR3, as DNA: TGTGCCAGCAGCTTAGCGACAGGGGGATCCTACGAGCAGTACTTC. The full variable domain, in which reference TRBV7-2 and TRBJ2-7 provide the parts outside the CDR3, is GAGVSQSPSNKVTEKGKDVELRCDPISGHTALYWYRQSLGQGLEFLIYFQGNSAPDKSGLPSDRFSAERTGGSVSTLTIQRTQQEDSAVYLCASSLATGGSYEQYFGPGTRLTVT.

This chain uses TRBV30 with TRBJ1-6; unclear D gene. This CDR3 is 12 amino acids long. Germline V gene data show CDR1 as GTSNPN and CDR2 as SVGIG (reference sequence). V was clipped by 5 bases and J by 6 bases, with 8 bases between them. CDR3 protein: CAWGLTNSPLHF. CDR3 DNA sequence: TGTGCCTGGGGACTGACTAATTCACCCCTCCACTTT.

The rearrangement joins TRBV25-1 to TRBJ1-6; D not certain. CDR1 and CDR2 (germline): MGHDK, SYGVNS. V dropped 4 bases and J dropped 9 bases, with 10 bases sitting between them. The CDR3 covers 13 residues. The CDR3 protein is CASSVQGISPLHF. The CDR3 DNA reads TGTGCCAGCAGTGTCCAAGGGATTTCACCCCTCCACTTT.

The chain employs TRBV30 and TRBJ1-6; the D gene is possibly TRBD1 (6 bases). The CDR3 totals 17 residues. V lost 2 bases, J lost 0 bases, and 14 bases lay in between. Germline V CDR1 and CDR2: GTSNPN, SVGIG (reference sequence). CDR3 region: CAWSIGTLSSYNSPLHF. The CDR3 DNA is TGTGCCTGGAGTATCGGGACATTGAGCTCCTATAATTCACCCCTCCACTTT.

This clone was recorded a few times. This chain joins TRBV6-6 and TRBJ1-1; D remains ambiguous. The V gene lost 5 bases and the J gene lost 4 bases, with 8 bases spanning the gap. The germline gives CDR1 MNHNY, CDR2 SVGAGI (reference sequence). The CDR3 has 12 residues. CDR3 sequence reads: CASSPLGTEAFF. In DNA form, the CDR3 reads TGTGCCAGCAGTCCCTTGGGCACTGAAGCTTTCTTT.

The chain carries TRBV13 and TRBJ2-1; D not certain. This CDR3 comprises 14 residues. The V and J ends lost 2 bases and 2 bases respectively, with 7 bases between them. CDR1 and CDR2 from the germline V gene are PRHDT and FYEKMQ (reference sequence). The CDR3 is CASSLRLAYNEQFF. The CDR3 coding sequence is TGTGCCAGCAGCTTAAGGCTAGCCTACAATGAGCAGTTCTTC.

The genes are TRBV18 and TRBJ1-5; 9 bases line up with TRBD1. The V gene's germline CDR1 is KGHSH and CDR2 LQKENI. J lost 0 bases, V lost 0 bases, and 6 bases had no gene match. The CDR3 length is 18 residues. This chain's CDR3 is CASSPPGQGFHSNQPQHF. CDR3 sequence (DNA): TGTGCCAGCTCACCACCGGGACAGGGTTTCCATAGCAATCAGCCCCAGCATTTT.

This clone was observed a few times. V gene TRBV4-1 combines with J gene TRBJ1-4, with D uncertain. V shed 0 bases and J shed 8 bases, with 16 bases lying between them. The CDR3 covers 16 residues. Germline values: CDR1 MGHRA, CDR2 YSYEKL. Here the CDR3 reads CASSQEQVGSGEKLFF. The DNA for the CDR3 is TGCGCCAGCAGCCAAGAACAAGTTGGAAGTGGAGAAAAACTGTTTTTT.

This clone was detected a few times. The chain employs TRBV2 and TRBJ1-5; D not certain. This CDR3 region has 15 residues. Trimming took 3 bases from V and 0 from J, leaving 9 bases between them. Germline-derived CDR1 and CDR2 are SNHLY and FYNNEI. As DNA, the CDR3 is TGTGCCAGCAGTGAGCCTGCGATTAGCAATCAGCCCCAGCATTTT. Encoded protein: CASSEPAISNQPQHF. Full variable domain (remainder filled in from reference TRBV2 and TRBJ1-5): EPEVTQTPSHQVTQMGQEVILRCVPISNHLYFYWYRQILGQKVEFLVSFYNNEISEKSEIFDDQFSVERPDGSNFTLKIRSTKLEDSAMYFCASSEPAISNQPQHFGDGTRLSIL.